This T cell receptor beta chain originates from a study of T cell changes during pregnancy in multiple sclerosis. Sequenced by immunoSEQ multiplex PCR; TCRdb stores in-frame clones only, minus some. The data contain about 100,000 clones, 75% to 95% of them singletons. The CDR3 extends over 17 amino acids. Trimming took 6 bases from V and 6 from J; bases not matched to a gene: 12. The germline V gene encodes CDR1 MNHEY and CDR2 SMNVEV (reference sequence). The specimen was peripheral blood, collected in the second trimester of pregnancy. This chain links TRBV27 with TRBJ2-3; 13 bases line up with TRBD2. The clonotype originates from a female donor with multiple sclerosis, enrolled in a pregnancy study. The CDR3 bases are TGTGCCAGCAGATCCCTAGGGACTAGCGGGAATAAGGATACGCAGTATTTT. Translation: CASRSLGTSGNKDTQYF.